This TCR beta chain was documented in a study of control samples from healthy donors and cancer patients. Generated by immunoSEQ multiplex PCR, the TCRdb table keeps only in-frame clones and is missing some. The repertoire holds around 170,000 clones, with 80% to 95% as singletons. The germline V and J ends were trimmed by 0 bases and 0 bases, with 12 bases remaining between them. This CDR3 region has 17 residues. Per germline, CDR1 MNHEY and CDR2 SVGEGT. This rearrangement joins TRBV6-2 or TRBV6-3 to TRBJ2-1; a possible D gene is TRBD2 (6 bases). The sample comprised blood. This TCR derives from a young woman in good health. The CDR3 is CASSYSYSGYSYNEQFF. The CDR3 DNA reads TGTGCCAGCAGTTACTCGTATAGCGGTTACTCCTACAATGAGCAGTTCTTC.